A single sample is the source of the 8 T cell receptor beta chains below, sequenced in a study of molecular identifiers for immune sequencing clone quantification. TCRdb re-called the PCR reads through MiXCR, storing one row per CDR3 protein. The data hold around 480,000 distinct CDR3 sequences, with 20% to 25% observed a single time. The sequencing input was naive CD8+ T cells from blood, with Jurkat cell RNA spiked in. Sample subset: FACS-sorted CD8+CD4-CCR7+CD45RA+ naive T cells. The receptors were gathered from a human donor in good health. Some libraries in this study had Jurkat cell RNA spiked in.

This clonotype was picked up many times. The genes are TRBV4-2 and TRBJ2-4; D may be TRBD2 (6 bases). The germline gives CDR1 LGHNA, CDR2 YNFKEQ. V shed 4 bases and J shed 3 bases, with 22 bases lying between them. The length of the CDR3 is 18 residues. The CDR3 DNA sequence: TGTGCCAGCAGCCCCGAGACGGGACTCCGAACGGGCAAAAACATTCAGTACTTC. Its protein is CASSPETGLRTGKNIQYF.

With respect to this clonotype: One base away lies a much larger clone, so this may be a sequencing read error. This sequence joins TRBV6-1 and TRBJ2-7; a weak D match, TRBD1 (5 bases). This CDR3 spans 14 amino acids. Germline CDR1 reads MNHNS; CDR2 reads SASEGT. The CDR3 DNA sequence: TGTGTCAGCAGTGAAGCGTATGGGGCATACGAGCAGTACTTC. Its translation is CVSSEAYGAYEQYF.

This clonotype was seen ten or more times. V gene TRBV7-9 combines with J gene TRBJ2-3, with 9 bases matching TRBD1. Per the germline V gene, CDR1 is SEHNR and CDR2 is FQNEAQ (reference sequence). The CDR3 extends over 15 amino acids. The ends lost 2 bases at V and 4 bases at J; junction bases unmatched: 4. CDR3 DNA sequence: TGTGCCAGCAGCTTAACTACAGGGGGCGCAGATACGCAGTATTTT. Translation: CASSLTTGGADTQYF.

This clonotype was seen at least ten times. The chain couples TRBV4-3 to TRBJ2-7; D could derive from TRBD1 or TRBD2 (5 bases each). The CDR3 sequence is 15 residues long. Germline V gene data show CDR1 as LGHNA and CDR2 as YSLEER. V gave up 0 bases and J gave up 3 bases, with 12 bases separating them. The CDR3 spells CASSQDKRTLYEQYF. In DNA, the CDR3 is TGCGCCAGCAGCCAAGATAAGCGGACACTCTACGAGCAGTACTTC.

This clonotype was seen at least ten times. The genes are TRBV4-3 and TRBJ2-7; possibly TRBD2 for D (5 bases). V was pared by 0 bases and J by 2 bases, with 17 bases between. The germline gives CDR1 LGHNA, CDR2 YSLEER. The CDR3 is 17 residues long. CDR3 DNA sequence: TGCGCCAGCAGCCAAGATTATACGGGATCCCCGACCTACGAGCAGTACTTC. Its protein product is CASSQDYTGSPTYEQYF.

This clonotype turned up a few times. The rearrangement links TRBV5-1 to TRBJ1-1, with D tentatively TRBD1 (6 bases). The CDR3 totals 14 residues. V lost 3 bases, J lost 1 base, and 10 bases lay in between. Germline-derived CDR1 and CDR2 are SGHRS and YFSETQ. CDR3 amino acids: CASSSGHQNTEAFF. For the CDR3, the DNA is TGCGCCAGCAGCTCGGGACACCAGAACACTGAAGCTTTCTTT.

This clonotype was counted only a few times. The V and J genes are TRBV4-1 and TRBJ2-5, with D possibly TRBD1 on 5 matching bases. V was clipped by 6 bases and J by 5 bases, with 13 bases between them. CDR3 length equals 13 residues. The germline V gene encodes CDR1 MGHRA and CDR2 YSYEKL. In nucleotides, the CDR3 is TGCGCCAGCAGAAAAGGGGAATATGAGACCCAGTACTTC. Translating it yields CASRKGEYETQYF.

This clonotype came up a few times. The rearrangement joins TRBV20-1 to TRBJ2-5; D may be TRBD1 (6 bases). Trimming took off 5 bases at V and 4 bases at J, with 14 bases between the two ends. The CDR3 consists of 13 residues. CDR1 is DFQATT, CDR2 SNEGSKA, per germline (reference sequence). The CDR3 here is CSASSEGGETQYF. CDR3 coding DNA: TGCAGTGCTTCCAGCGAAGGGGGAGAGACCCAGTACTTC.